This TCR beta chain was found in a study of blood T cells in healthy people across ages. The sample, about 10 milliliters of peripheral blood, was drawn from each donor. Germline lookup yields CDR1 MNHEY and CDR2 SMNVEV (reference sequence). This CDR3 region has 19 residues. Trimming removed 1 base from V and 3 bases from J; junction bases left unmatched: 10. Regarding the study as a whole: Getting older went along with TCR beta diversity per million T cells dropping roughly linearly.

Concerning this clonotype itself: Its specificity is not known.

PCR was performed a second time for about 7 to 12 cycles using a sample-barcoded 5' primer and a J-beta primer mix. Samples each returned at least 3 million CDR3-containing paired-end reads. TCRdb reprocessed the 5' RACE reads with MiXCR, giving one entry per CDR3 protein. The data show approximately 1,000,000 distinct CDR3 sequences, 40% to 45% seen once. The chain is built from TRBV27 and TRBJ2-5; 14 bases fit TRBD2. The specimen sequenced was blood. This receptor was obtained from a woman aged 60-75 years in good health. The CDR3 DNA reads as TGTGCCAGCAGTTTATTTAACCCGGGACTAGCGGGAGTAAAAGAGACCCAGTACTTC. Translation: CASSLFNPGLAGVKETQYF.